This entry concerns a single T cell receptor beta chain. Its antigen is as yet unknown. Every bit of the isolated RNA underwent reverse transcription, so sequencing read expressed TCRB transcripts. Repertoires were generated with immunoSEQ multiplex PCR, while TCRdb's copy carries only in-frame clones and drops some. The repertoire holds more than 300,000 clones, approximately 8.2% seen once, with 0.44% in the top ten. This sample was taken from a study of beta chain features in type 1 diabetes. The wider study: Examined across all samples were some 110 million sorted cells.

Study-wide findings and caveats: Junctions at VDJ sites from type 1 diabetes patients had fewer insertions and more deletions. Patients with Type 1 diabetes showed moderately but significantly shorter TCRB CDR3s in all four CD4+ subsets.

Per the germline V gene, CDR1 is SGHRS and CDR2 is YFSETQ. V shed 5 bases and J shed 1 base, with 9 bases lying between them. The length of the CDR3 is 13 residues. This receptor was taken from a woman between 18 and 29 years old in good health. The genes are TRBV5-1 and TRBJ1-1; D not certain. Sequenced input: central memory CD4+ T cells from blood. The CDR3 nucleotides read TGCGCCAGCAGATTCACAGAGAACACTGAAGCTTTCTTT. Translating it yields CASRFTENTEAFF.